A single sample is the source of the 24 T cell receptor beta chains below, sequenced in a study of T cell repertoires in cytomegalovirus infection. Antigens of these TCRs are unknown. TCRdb re-derived calls from the reads in MiXCR, one entry per CDR3 protein. Of hundreds of thousands of distinct CDR3 sequences in the sample, around a third were seen once. The specimen comprised cultured CD8+ T cells from PBMCs, sampled from culture after CMV antigen stimulation. The receptors here all came from a human donor in good health (CMV status not recorded). Some clones in this sample may be carry-over from other donors' samples.

The CDR3 DNA reads TGCAGCGTTGCTCGAGGCAGGGCCACCCTTAGCACAGATACGCAGTATTTT. Its protein is CSVARGRATLSTDTQYF. The rearrangement links TRBV29-1 to TRBJ2-3, with D maybe TRBD1 (5 bases). The V gene's germline CDR1 is SQVTM and CDR2 ANQGSEA. This CDR3 is built from 17 residues. V was cut by 4 bases and J by 0 bases, with 20 bases left in between.

The genes are TRBV20-1 and TRBJ1-2, with D tentatively TRBD1 (6 bases). V was trimmed by 5 bases and J by 13 bases, leaving 17 bases between them. The CDR3 length is 11 residues. Per germline, CDR1 DFQATT and CDR2 SNEGSKA (reference sequence). CDR3 protein: CSAGDNARPTF. The CDR3 nucleotides read TGCAGTGCTGGGGACAACGCCCGCCCCACCTTC.

This clonotype was detected only a few times. The chain employs TRBV27 and TRBJ1-1; D gene uncertain. The CDR3 extends over 14 amino acids. V lost 5 bases to trimming and J lost 2 bases, with 12 bases between them. In germline, CDR1 is MNHEY, CDR2 SMNVEV (reference sequence). The CDR3 nucleotides read TGTGCCAGCAGTCCCTTCGGGGTAAACACTGAAGCTTTCTTT. This sequence encodes CASSPFGVNTEAFF.

This clonotype was detected only a few times. This rearrangement joins TRBV6-5 to TRBJ2-3; 9 bases line up with TRBD2. The length of the CDR3 is 19 residues. V was clipped by 0 bases and J by 2 bases; unmatched bases: 12. CDR1 MNHEY and CDR2 SVGAGI come from the germline V gene. CDR3 region: CASSYSKSWLAGLTDTQYF. CDR3 DNA: TGTGCCAGCAGTTACTCGAAGTCTTGGCTAGCGGGACTCACAGATACGCAGTATTTT.

As to this clonotype: At one end, the junction sequence differs from germline, possibly due to a read error. The chain combines TRBV12-3 or TRBV12-4 with TRBJ2-5, with 15 bases fitting TRBD2. There are 17 residues in the CDR3. Written as DNA, the CDR3 is TGTGCCAGCAGTCTAGCCGTGGGACTAGCGGGGGGAGAGACCCAGTACTTC. This gives the protein CASSLAVGLAGGETQYF.

This clonotype has only a few counts. The CDR3 region is CASSSPHNYNEQFF. CDR3 nucleotides: TGTGCCAGCAGTTCCCCCCACAACTACAATGAGCAGTTCTTC. This sequence joins TRBV6-2 or TRBV6-3 and TRBJ2-1; D gene ambiguous. V lost 4 bases to trimming and J lost 3 bases, with 10 bases between them. The CDR3 is 14 residues long. Germline V lookup: CDR1 MNHEY, CDR2 SVGEGT.

A note on this clonotype: One junction end disagrees with the germline gene, perhaps due to a read error. The V call is TRBV4-2, the J call TRBJ2-2; perhaps TRBD2 as D (5 bases). This CDR3 region has 18 residues. In germline, CDR1 is LGHNA, CDR2 YNFKEQ. CDR3 bases: TGTGCCAGCAGTTTCGCAAGAGAGTACCTTGAGAACACCGGGGAGCAGTTTTTT. As protein: CASSFAREYLENTGEQFF.

This clonotype was counted ten times or more. This sequence joins TRBV2 and TRBJ2-1, with 9 bases matching TRBD1. Germline CDR1 is SNHLY and CDR2 is FYNNEI. The CDR3 is 15 residues long. The trim removed 3 bases at V and 9 bases at J, leaving 9 bases unmatched. CDR3 DNA: TGTGCCAGCAGTGATATGGTACAGGGGGCTGTTGAGCAGTTCTTC. Translated, it gives CASSDMVQGAVEQFF.

In this sample, this clonotype turned up many times. This chain joins TRBV7-8 and TRBJ1-5; D is ambiguous. CDR3 length equals 16 residues. The V and J ends lost 5 bases and 4 bases respectively, with 18 bases between them. Germline V gene sequence: CDR1 SGHVS, CDR2 FQNEAQ. Here the CDR3 reads CASSLAGLGGNQPQHF. CDR3 sequence (DNA): TGTGCCAGCAGCCTGGCGGGGTTGGGTGGGAATCAGCCCCAGCATTTT.

The V gene is TRBV7-6, the J gene TRBJ1-3; the D is unclear. The CDR3 loop spans 14 amino acids. The germline CDR1 and CDR2 sequences are SGHVS and FNYEAQ. The V and J ends lost 9 bases and 4 bases respectively, with 16 bases between them. CDR3 sequence: CASEAGGHGNTIYF. As DNA, the CDR3 is TGTGCCAGTGAAGCAGGAGGGCACGGAAACACCATATATTTT.

The gene calls are TRBV18 and TRBJ1-5, with 7 bases identical to TRBD1. The V gene end was trimmed by 3 bases and the J gene end by 5 bases; junction bases not matched to a gene: 4. There are 14 residues in the CDR3. Per germline, CDR1 KGHSH and CDR2 LQKENI. The CDR3 sequence is CASSPTGVYQPQHF. The CDR3 DNA is TGTGCCAGCTCACCCACAGGGGTCTATCAGCCCCAGCATTTT.

CDR3 residues: CSARDAGGALETQYF. The CDR3 bases are TGCAGTGCTAGGGATGCGGGGGGGGCATTAGAGACCCAGTACTTC. The V gene is TRBV20-1, the J gene TRBJ2-5, with 9 bases aligning to TRBD2. Germline loops: CDR1 DFQATT, CDR2 SNEGSKA (reference sequence). Trimming removed 3 bases from V and 4 bases from J; junction bases left unmatched: 9. This CDR3 region has 15 residues.

The chain links TRBV5-4 to TRBJ2-1; 11 bases align to TRBD1. The CDR3 is made up of 15 amino acids. J gave up 7 bases and V 4 bases, and 7 bases lay outside the gene matches. CDR1 and CDR2 from the germline V gene are SGHNT and YYREEE (reference sequence). The CDR3 sequence is CASSLDGQGANEQFF. Written as DNA, the CDR3 is TGTGCCAGCAGCCTAGATGGACAGGGGGCGAATGAGCAGTTCTTC.

The chain is built from TRBV20-1 and TRBJ2-7; 11 bases line up with TRBD2. Per the germline V gene, CDR1 is DFQATT and CDR2 is SNEGSKA (reference sequence). The V and J ends lost 3 bases and 3 bases, in that order; junction bases with no gene match: 7. CDR3 length: 15 amino acids. CDR3 DNA: TGCAGTGCTAGGGGCGGGACTAGCGGTTTCTACGAGCAGTACTTC. Translated, it gives CSARGGTSGFYEQYF.

This rearrangement joins TRBV7-2 to TRBJ1-2; 11 bases map to TRBD1. Germline V gene lookup returns CDR1 SGHTA and CDR2 FQGNSA. Germline trimming cut 10 bases from V and 2 bases from J; bases unmatched to any gene: 9. This CDR3 has 15 residues. The CDR3 protein is CANTSRDRGNYGYTF. The CDR3 DNA reads as TGTGCCAACACTAGCCGGGACAGGGGGAACTATGGCTACACCTTC.

Ten or more counts support this clonotype. The chain joins TRBV7-8 to TRBJ1-4, with 9 bases matching TRBD1. Germline assignment: CDR1 SGHVS and CDR2 FQNEAQ. CDR3 length: 20 amino acids. The junction had 14 bases not matched to a gene; V was cut back by 0 bases and J by 3 bases. This CDR3 is CASSLANLVQGARSNEKLFF. CDR3 nucleotides: TGTGCCAGCAGCTTAGCGAATCTAGTACAGGGGGCGCGGTCTAATGAAAAACTGTTTTTT.

The V call is TRBV7-6, the J call TRBJ2-3; 9 positions match TRBD2. The CDR3 spans 17 residues. With V trimmed by 1 base and J by 7 bases, 12 bases remained unmatched. Per germline, CDR1 SGHVS and CDR2 FNYEAQ. CDR3 bases: TGTGCCAGCAGCTTAGGTTTCTTAGCGGGGGAGCTGAATACGCAGTATTTT. It encodes CASSLGFLAGELNTQYF.

The table lists this clonotype with a few counts. The chain couples TRBV20-1 to TRBJ1-6; 11 bases line up with TRBD1. This CDR3 is built from 15 residues. Germline assignment: CDR1 DFQATT and CDR2 SNEGSKA (reference sequence). V lost 3 bases and J lost 12; bases outside the gene matches: 10. CDR3 nucleotides: TGCAGTGCTAGGCTAGACCGGGACAGGGGGAAACCCCTCCACTTT. This translates into CSARLDRDRGKPLHF.

In this sample, this clonotype turned up a few times. The V gene is TRBV7-6, the J gene TRBJ2-2, with D possibly being TRBD1 (7 bases). CDR1 SGHVS and CDR2 FNYEAQ come from the germline V gene. The V gene lost 3 bases and the J gene lost 5 bases, with 10 bases spanning the gap. This CDR3 is 14 amino acids long. In nucleotides, the CDR3 is TGTGCCAGCAGCTTGACAGGGAGGACCGGGGAGCTGTTTTTT. Protein: CASSLTGRTGELFF.

This clonotype was found a few times. V is TRBV12-3 or TRBV12-4 and J is TRBJ2-7, with TRBD2 as a possible D gene (5 bases). This CDR3 has 10 amino acids. Between the trimmed V and J ends, which lost 9 bases and 2 bases, there was a span of 5 bases. CDR3 coding DNA: TGTGCCAGGACTACCTACGAGCAGTACGTC. Residues: CARTTYEQYV.

CDR3 nucleotide sequence: TGTGCCAGCAGTCCTAACAGGTTCTTTAATGGCTACACCTTC. Protein product: CASSPNRFFNGYTF. This chain connects TRBV6-5 to TRBJ1-2, with D possibly TRBD1 on 5 matching bases. V was clipped by 5 bases and J by 6 bases, with 16 bases between them. This CDR3 contains 14 residues. Germline V gene data show CDR1 as MNHEY and CDR2 as SVGAGI.

This clonotype was seen many times. The V and J genes are TRBV7-2 and TRBJ2-2, with 10 bases lining up with TRBD2. The CDR3 is 15 amino acids. Per germline, CDR1 SGHTA and CDR2 FQGNSA. Germline trimming cut 5 bases from V and 4 bases from J; bases unmatched to any gene: 4. The CDR3 sequence is CASSPSGGATGELFF. The DNA of the CDR3 is TGTGCCAGCAGCCCCAGCGGGGGGGCCACCGGGGAGCTGTTTTTT.

The V and J genes are TRBV14 and TRBJ1-2, with D unresolved. Trimming pared 0 bases from V and 3 bases from J, leaving 11 bases between. CDR3 length: 15 amino acids. The germline CDR1 and CDR2 sequences are SGHDN and FVKESK. CDR3 in DNA: TGTGCCAGCAGCCAAGATTCAGGCAAGCACTATGGCTACACCTTC. Amino acids: CASSQDSGKHYGYTF.

The table lists this clonotype with many counts. CDR3 DNA: TGTGCCAGCAGTTCGGACAGGGGAATTGGGGAATCTGAAGCTTTCTTT. Translation: CASSSDRGIGESEAFF. This chain joins TRBV12-3 or TRBV12-4 and TRBJ1-1, with TRBD1 matching 9 bases. This CDR3 is 16 amino acids long. V lost 4 bases and J lost 6; bases outside the gene matches: 12.